The TCR beta chain under discussion was sequenced for a study of T-cell memory formation after mild COVID-19. Across the study: The study found TCR clusters largely donor specific.

Sample barcodes and UMIs were carried by the TCR alpha and TCR beta cDNA libraries that 5'RACE generated with constant-segment primers. TCRdb re-called the 5' RACE reads through MiXCR, storing one row per CDR3 protein. The data hold just over 300,000 distinct CDR3 sequences, with approximately 19% observed a single time. CDR3 size: 14 residues. The germline gives CDR1 SSHAT, CDR2 FNYEAQ (reference sequence). About this clonotype itself: At one boundary the junction diverges from the germline segment, which might be a read error.

The V gene is TRBV7-7, the J gene TRBJ2-5; 8 positions match TRBD1. The sample was PBMCs or a T cell subset sorted from them (not recorded which). The TCR sequence derives from a man between 18 and 35 years old who had mild COVID-19 (a few samples of this study predate the infection). Cell type and time point are not known. CDR3 residues: CASSPGQGVTSQYF. Here the CDR3 DNA reads TGTGCTAGCAGCCCAGGACAGGGCGTTACGTCCCAGTACTTC.